Presented here are 25 T cell receptor beta chains from one specimen sequenced in a study of spatial heterogeneity in lung cancer. The time point is: sample taken at primary tumor resection. One entry per CDR3 protein, called by TCRdb with MiXCR from the 5' RACE reads. The profile shows around 8,000 distinct CDR3 sequences, 8.6% of them singletons. This material consisted of PBMCs, taken at surgery. The receptor source for this set is a male donor with early-stage non-small cell lung cancer.

This clonotype was seen more than once but under ten times. The CDR3 reads CASSFLAGVADTQYF. In DNA, the CDR3 is TGTGCCAGCAGTTTTCTAGCGGGAGTCGCGGATACGCAGTATTTT. The V call is TRBV6-6, the J call TRBJ2-3; 10 bases match TRBD2. Germline trimming cut 4 bases from V and 6 bases from J; bases unmatched to any gene: 7. The CDR3 spans 15 residues. The germline V gene encodes CDR1 MNHNY and CDR2 SVGAGI (reference sequence).

In this sample, this clonotype turned up many times. J is TRBJ2-6 and V is TRBV2; D not certain. V lost 4 bases and J 2 bases, leaving 6 bases between the germline ends. CDR1 and CDR2 (germline): SNHLY, FYNNEI. The CDR3 extends over 14 amino acids. The CDR3 DNA reads TGTGCCAGCAGTGTCGGAACTGGGGCCAACGTCCTGACTTTC. Residues: CASSVGTGANVLTF.

This chain uses TRBV5-1 with TRBJ2-1; 7 bases are a match to TRBD1. The trim removed 0 bases at V and 4 bases at J, leaving 7 bases unmatched. Germline values: CDR1 SGHRS, CDR2 YFSETQ. The CDR3 sequence is 16 residues long. Written as DNA, the CDR3 is TGCGCCAGCAGCTTGGACAGGGGCCTCCCTTACAATGAGCAGTTCTTC. The encoded protein is CASSLDRGLPYNEQFF. Looking up the rest from reference TRBV5-1 and TRBJ2-1 gives the full variable domain: KAGVTQTPRYLIKTRGQQVTLSCSPISGHRSVSWYQQTPGQGLQFLFEYFSETQRNKGNFPGRFSGRQFSNSRSEMNVSTLELGDSALYLCASSLDRGLPYNEQFFGPGTRLTVL.

This clonotype was seen more than once but under ten times. The rearrangement links TRBV24-1 to TRBJ1-4; D call uncertain. This CDR3 is 14 amino acids long. V shed 3 bases and J shed 8 bases, with 12 bases lying between them. CDR1 KGHDR and CDR2 SFDVKD come from the germline V gene. CDR3 in DNA: TGTGCCACCAGTGATGGAGGAGGCAACGAAAAACTGTTTTTT. It is translated as CATSDGGGNEKLFF.

The V call is TRBV6-5, the J call TRBJ2-7; a possible D gene is TRBD2 (5 bases). The CDR3 is 12 amino acids. Germline V gene sequence: CDR1 MNHEY, CDR2 SVGAGI. V lost 2 bases, J lost 4 bases, and 6 bases lay in between. This CDR3 is CASSYEGYEQYF. The DNA for the CDR3 is TGTGCCAGCAGTTACGAGGGTTACGAGCAGTACTTC.

This clonotype showed up many times. V gene TRBV6-2 or TRBV6-3 combines with J gene TRBJ2-3, with D possibly matching TRBD2 (6 bases). With 7 bases removed from V and 2 bases from J, the gap between germline ends came to 10 bases. The CDR3 is made up of 13 amino acids. CDR1 and CDR2 from the germline V gene are MNHEY and SVGEGT. The DNA for the CDR3 is TGTGCCAGCACGGGGGACCTCACAGATACGCAGTATTTT. Its translation is CASTGDLTDTQYF.

There are many counts of this clonotype. V gene TRBV4-2 combines with J gene TRBJ2-4; 7 bases fit TRBD1. CDR3 size: 14 residues. The V gene's germline CDR1 is LGHNA and CDR2 YNFKEQ. V dropped 2 bases and J dropped 4; count of bases not matched to a gene: 2. The CDR3 reads CASSQLQGKNIQYF. The CDR3 nucleotides read TGTGCCAGCAGCCAACTACAGGGGAAAAACATTCAGTACTTC.

This clonotype was recorded many times. The rearrangement uses TRBV6-1 and TRBJ1-2; no clear D. The V and J ends lost 2 bases and 5 bases respectively, with 6 bases between them. CDR1 and CDR2 (germline): MNHNS, SASEGT. This CDR3 contains 12 residues. The CDR3 protein is CASSEFSYGYTF. In DNA form, the CDR3 reads TGTGCCAGCAGTGAATTTTCATATGGCTACACCTTC.

In its sample, this clonotype is medium-sized (0.01 to 0.1%). The V gene is TRBV7-2, the J gene TRBJ2-5; D remains unclear. This CDR3 has 12 amino acids. The germline V and J ends were trimmed by 3 bases and 4 bases, with 6 bases remaining between them. Germline V lookup: CDR1 SGHTA, CDR2 FQGNSA. The chain's CDR3 is CASSFSGETQYF. In DNA, the CDR3 is TGTGCCAGCAGCTTTAGTGGAGAGACCCAGTACTTC.

This clonotype was seen at least ten times. This chain joins TRBV30 and TRBJ1-1; no definite D call. The CDR3 extends over 13 amino acids. V shed 2 bases and J shed 3 bases, with 10 bases lying between them. Germline V gene sequence: CDR1 GTSNPN, CDR2 SVGIG (reference sequence). CDR3 sequence (DNA): TGTGCCTGGAGTCGAAACCGTTACACTGAAGCTTTCTTT. Translating it yields CAWSRNRYTEAFF.

This clonotype showed up many times. The CDR3 sequence: CASSRDGNSYEQYF. In DNA, the CDR3 is TGCGCCAGCAGCAGGGACGGAAACTCCTACGAGCAGTACTTC. V and J are TRBV5-1 and TRBJ2-7, with D tentatively TRBD1 or TRBD2 (5 bases each). The CDR3 sequence is 14 residues long. Trimming shortened V by 4 bases and J by 0 bases, and 11 bases separated the two germline ends. CDR1 SGHRS and CDR2 YFSETQ come from the germline V gene.

The table lists this clonotype with many counts. The CDR3 nucleotides read TGTGCCAGTACTTCCGGGGGTGCGTTTAACTATGGCTACACCTTC. This sequence encodes CASTSGGAFNYGYTF. V gene TRBV19 combines with J gene TRBJ1-2, with a tentative D call TRBD1 (5 bases). The CDR3 consists of 15 residues. V was clipped by 7 bases and J by 1 base, with 16 bases between them. CDR1 is LNHDA, CDR2 SQIVND, per germline (reference sequence).

This clonotype was found a few times. The chain combines TRBV29-1 with TRBJ1-1, with TRBD1 as a possible D gene (5 bases). In germline, CDR1 is SQVTM, CDR2 ANQGSEA. This CDR3 comprises 14 residues. V dropped 5 bases and J dropped 3 bases, with 16 bases sitting between them. The CDR3 DNA is TGCAGCGTTATGGTATGGGGCGAGGACACTGAAGCTTTCTTT. Its translation: CSVMVWGEDTEAFF. The full variable domain, with the rest looked up from reference TRBV29-1 and TRBJ1-1, is SAVISQKPSRDICQRGTSLTIQCQVDSQVTMMFWYRQQPGQSLTLIATANQGSEATYESGFVIDKFPISRPNLTFSTLTVSNMSPEDSSIYLCSVMVWGEDTEAFFGQGTRLTVV.

This chain links TRBV12-3 or TRBV12-4 with TRBJ2-2, with 9 bases aligning to TRBD1. CDR3 length: 14 amino acids. The J segment lost 6 bases and the V segment lost 6 bases, leaving 5 bases of the junction unmatched. CDR3 residues: CASRSTGGAGELFF. In nucleotides, the CDR3 is TGTGCCAGCAGATCCACAGGGGGCGCCGGGGAGCTGTTTTTT.

At least ten counts were recorded for this clonotype. CDR3 loop: CASSIGTSVYNEQFF. As DNA, the CDR3 is TGTGCCAGTAGTATTGGGACTAGTGTCTACAATGAGCAGTTCTTC. The chain couples TRBV19 to TRBJ2-1; TRBD2 agrees at 8 bases. After removal of 3 bases from V and 3 bases from J, the junction contained 4 bases not matched to a gene. The CDR3 spans 15 residues. Germline V gene sequence: CDR1 LNHDA, CDR2 SQIVND (reference sequence).

Many counts were recorded for this clonotype. This chain links TRBV5-5 with TRBJ1-1; the D is unclear. Germline lookup yields CDR1 SGHKS and CDR2 YYEKEE (reference sequence). V dropped 2 bases and J dropped 6 bases, with 11 bases sitting between them. CDR3 length: 13 residues. CDR3 in amino acids: CASSFGPESEAFF. The CDR3 region has the DNA TGTGCCAGCAGCTTCGGGCCGGAATCTGAAGCTTTCTTT.

This clonotype was counted many times. CDR3: CASSYSVAGGHSNEQFF. DNA for the CDR3: TGTGCCAGCAGTTACTCGGTAGCGGGAGGGCATTCAAATGAGCAGTTCTTC. V usage is TRBV6-5 and J usage is TRBJ2-1; 11 nucleotides line up with TRBD2. V was clipped by 0 bases and J by 7 bases; unmatched bases: 8. CDR3 length: 17 residues. Germline V gives CDR1 MNHEY, CDR2 SVGAGI.

This clonotype showed up many times. J is TRBJ1-1 and V is TRBV6-5; no definite D call. Per germline, CDR1 MNHEY and CDR2 SVGAGI. The V end was cut by 7 bases, the J end by 0 bases, with 12 bases between. CDR3 size: 14 residues. CDR3 nucleotides: TGTGCCAGCACCCCAGATGGGCTGAACACTGAAGCTTTCTTT. This gives the protein CASTPDGLNTEAFF.

This clonotype was counted at least ten times. V and J are TRBV20-1 and TRBJ1-1, with D maybe TRBD1 (6 bases). The V and J ends lost 6 bases and 5 bases respectively, with 13 bases between them. The CDR3 covers 12 residues. CDR1 DFQATT and CDR2 SNEGSKA come from the germline V gene (reference sequence). CDR3 in DNA: TGCAGTGCCTCGACAGGAAGGACTGAAGCTTTCTTT. Translated: CSASTGRTEAFF.

This chain uses TRBV30 with TRBJ2-7; D not certain. The CDR3 spans 13 residues. The V end lost 6 bases, the J end lost 0 bases, and 12 bases lay between the germline ends. Germline values: CDR1 GTSNPN, CDR2 SVGIG (reference sequence). CDR3 in DNA: TGTGCCTGTACTTTCACCAGCTCCTACGAGCAGTACTTC. This encodes CACTFTSSYEQYF.

There are many counts of this clonotype. V gene TRBV7-9 combines with J gene TRBJ1-4, with D maybe TRBD1 (5 bases). The ends were cut back, 4 bases at V and 8 bases at J, with 17 bases in the middle. Germline lookup yields CDR1 SEHNR and CDR2 FQNEAQ (reference sequence). This CDR3 region has 15 residues. The CDR3 reads CASSSVSQTAEKLFF. In DNA form, the CDR3 reads TGTGCCAGCAGCTCGGTTAGTCAGACAGCCGAAAAACTGTTTTTT.

This clonotype occurred a few times. CDR3 sequence: CASSLVGADNSPLHF. The CDR3 DNA reads as TGTGCCAGCAGCTTAGTGGGGGCCGATAATTCACCCCTCCACTTT. V usage is TRBV7-9 and J usage is TRBJ1-6; tentatively, D is TRBD1 (6 bases). Deletions cut 1 base from V and 5 bases from J, with 9 bases between. The CDR3 loop spans 15 amino acids. CDR1 and CDR2 from the germline V gene are SEHNR and FQNEAQ (reference sequence). The full variable domain, with the rest looked up from reference TRBV7-9 and TRBJ1-6, is DTGVSQNPRHKITKRGQNVTFRCDPISEHNRLYWYRQTLGQGPEFLTYFQNEAQLEKSRLLSDRFSAERPKGSFSTLEIQRTEQGDSAMYLCASSLVGADNSPLHFGNGTRLTVT.

Written as DNA, the CDR3 is TGCAGCGTTGGTCAAGACAGGGGGAAGAACACCGGGGAGCTGTTTTTT. This codes for CSVGQDRGKNTGELFF. The rearrangement joins TRBV29-1 to TRBJ2-2; 9 bases are shared with TRBD1. V gave up 4 bases and J gave up 1 base; unmatched junction bases: 7. Germline V gives CDR1 SQVTM, CDR2 ANQGSEA. The CDR3 extends over 16 amino acids.

This clonotype was counted between two and nine times. J is TRBJ2-5 and V is TRBV28; 8 nucleotides agree with TRBD2. V gave up 2 bases and J gave up 4 bases; unmatched junction bases: 6. This CDR3 comprises 15 residues. Germline V CDR1 and CDR2: MDHEN, SYDVKM. DNA for the CDR3: TGTGCCAGCAGTTTACCGGGAGGGCCCTTAGAGACCCAGTACTTC. Protein: CASSLPGGPLETQYF.

This clonotype was counted at least ten times. The chain uses TRBV6-6 and TRBJ2-3; D uncertain. CDR1 is MNHNY, CDR2 SVGAGI, per germline (reference sequence). The germline V and J ends were trimmed by 2 bases and 1 base, with 16 bases remaining between them. This CDR3 is 17 amino acids long. The CDR3 region is CASSYSSALGGTDTQYF. The CDR3 DNA sequence: TGTGCCAGCAGTTACAGTTCCGCCTTGGGTGGCACAGATACGCAGTATTTT.